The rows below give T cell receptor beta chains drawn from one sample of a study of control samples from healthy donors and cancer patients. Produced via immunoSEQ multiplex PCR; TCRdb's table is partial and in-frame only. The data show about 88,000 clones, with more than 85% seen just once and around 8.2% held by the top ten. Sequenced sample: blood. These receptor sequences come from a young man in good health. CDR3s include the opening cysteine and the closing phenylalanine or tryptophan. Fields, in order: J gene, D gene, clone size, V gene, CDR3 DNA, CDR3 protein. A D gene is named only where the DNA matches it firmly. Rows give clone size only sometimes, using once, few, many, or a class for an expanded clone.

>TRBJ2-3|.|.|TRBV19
TGTGCCAGTAGTATAGGCGGAACTAGCACAGATACGCAGTATTTT
CASSIGGTSTDTQYF
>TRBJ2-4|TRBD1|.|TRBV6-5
TGTGCCAGCAGTTATGGGACAGGGAAAAACATTCAGTACTTC
CASSYGTGKNIQYF
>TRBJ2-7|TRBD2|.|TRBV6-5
TGTGCCAGCCAGGGAGGGACCTACGAGCAGTACTTC
CASQGGTYEQYF
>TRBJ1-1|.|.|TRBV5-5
TGTGCCAGCAGCTTGACCGATGAAGCTTTCTTT
CASSLTDEAFF
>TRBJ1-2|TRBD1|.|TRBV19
TGTGCCAGTACCTCAGGGGGGACAGGGGACTATGGCTACACCTTC
CASTSGGTGDYGYTF
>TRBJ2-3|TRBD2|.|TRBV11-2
TGTGCCAGCAGCTTACAGGCGGGGGAGATTAATACGCAGTATTTT
CASSLQAGEINTQYF
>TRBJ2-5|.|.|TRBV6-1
TGTGCCAGCAGTGAAGCGCCAGGACAAGTGGAGACCCAGTACTTC
CASSEAPGQVETQYF
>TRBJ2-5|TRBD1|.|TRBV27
TGTGCCAGCAGTTTATCGAACCGGGACAGAGAAGAGACCCAGTACTTC
CASSLSNRDREETQYF
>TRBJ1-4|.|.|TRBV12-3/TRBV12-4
TGTGCCAGCAGTCTAGGAGGTGAAAAACTGTTTTTT
CASSLGGEKLFF
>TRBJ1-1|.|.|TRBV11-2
TGTGCCAGCAGCTTAGATAGCGAGCAGACAAGGGCATTT
CASSLDSEQTRAF
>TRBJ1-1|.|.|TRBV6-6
TGTGCCAGCACTGAGGTGGCGGTGCAGAACACTGAAGCTTTCTTT
CASTEVAVQNTEAFF
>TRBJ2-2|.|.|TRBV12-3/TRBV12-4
TGTGCCAGCAGCCGGACTGATCCCGGGGAGCTGTTTTTT
CASSRTDPGELFF
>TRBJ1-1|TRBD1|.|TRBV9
TGTGCCAGCAGCCCGGGACAGGGGACCACTGAAGCTTTCTTT
CASSPGQGTTEAFF
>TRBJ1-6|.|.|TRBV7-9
TGTGCCAGCAGCCCATGGGAGTCGGCCTCACCCCTCCACTTT
CASSPWESASPLHF
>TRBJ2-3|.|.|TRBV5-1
TGCGCCAGCAGCTTACGAGGGAGAGGCACAGATACGCAGTATTTT
CASSLRGRGTDTQYF
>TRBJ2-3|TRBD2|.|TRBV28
TGTGCCAGCAGTTATGGCGCGGGGGAGACCACAGATACGCAGTATTTT
CASSYGAGETTDTQYF
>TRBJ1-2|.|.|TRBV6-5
TGTGCCAGCAGCTCCCGGGGGAGGGAGGGAAATGGCTACACCTTC
CASSSRGREGNGYTF
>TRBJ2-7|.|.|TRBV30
TGTGCCTGGAGTGACAGGTCCTACGAGCAGTACTTC
CAWSDRSYEQYF
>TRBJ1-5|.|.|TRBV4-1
TGCGCCAGCAGCCAAGTCCTGAGCGTTGGCGATCAGCCCCAGCATTTT
CASSQVLSVGDQPQHF
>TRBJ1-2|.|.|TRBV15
TGTGCCACCAGCAGAGATGGAGATGTTTCCCCAGGTCGGGGCTACACCTTC
CATSRDGDVSPGRGYTF
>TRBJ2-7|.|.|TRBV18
TGTGCCAGCTCACCGCCTGACAGGTCCTACGAGCAGTACTTC
CASSPPDRSYEQYF
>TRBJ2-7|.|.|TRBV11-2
TGTGCCAGCAGCTATAAACGGACGGGCGCCTACGAGCAGTACTTC
CASSYKRTGAYEQYF
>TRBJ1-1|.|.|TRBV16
TGTGCCAGCAGCCAATCGGAGGGGTACACTGAAGCTTTCTTT
CASSQSEGYTEAFF
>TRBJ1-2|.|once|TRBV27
TGTGCCAGCAGTTCACAGGACACTTATGGCTACACCTTC
CASSSQDTYGYTF
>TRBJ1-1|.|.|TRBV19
TGTGCCAGTAGGTCGGGTACGATGAACACTGAAGCTTTCTTT
CASRSGTMNTEAFF
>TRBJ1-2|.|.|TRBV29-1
TGCAGCGTTGAAATAGGGGGCTATGGCTACACCTTC
CSVEIGGYGYTF
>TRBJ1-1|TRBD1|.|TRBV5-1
TGCGCCAGCAGCGCGGGACAGGGGGTGAACACTGAAGCTTTCTTT
CASSAGQGVNTEAFF
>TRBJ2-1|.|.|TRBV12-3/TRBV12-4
TGTGCCAGCATCAGGAACGCCTGGAATGAGCAGTTCTTC
CASIRNAWNEQFF